This T cell receptor beta chain was identified during a study of cytomegalovirus exposure and HLA in healthy donors (dated by TCRdb to the late 2010s). Background for the entire study: In an earlier analysis of 587 of the donors, 276 Gb of sequence data and 117 million unique TCR beta sequences from some 170 million T cells were reported. The study aimed to test whether signatures of past pathogen exposure could be identified by cataloging public T cell receptors. Roughly 5 DR-DQ haplotypes were treated as single units for association and clustering because of strong linkage in the cohort. Along with the roughly 670-subject first cohort, a separate validation cohort of over 90 different subjects was used. The later analysis used no new phenotypic data to find candidate immune exposures, relying instead on TCR beta sequences and their occurrence across donors. A later analysis re-analyzed previously published TCR beta repertoires from 666 donors and added high-resolution HLA genotyping to study TCR occurrence patterns. An earlier analysis of 450 to 750 of the donors used high-throughput TCR beta sequencing to judge whether each TCR beta V gene segment behaved as functional or pseudogenic. The study combined high-throughput TCR immunosequencing, statistical association of individual TCRs with disease status, and machine learning to predict cytomegalovirus infection status. Typing coverage differed by locus: A, B, C, DRB1 and DQB1 were typed in about 620-640 donors, DQA1 in 500 to 550, DPA1 in 600 to 610, and DPB1 in roughly 470. Every discovery cohort repertoire had been produced on one sequencing platform. Alongside the repertoire data, information on donor age, sex, ethnicity and CMV serostatus was compiled. HLA typing included class I and class II loci at four-digit resolution. Genome-wide SNP genotypes for about 65% of the roughly 670 donors were used in a later genetic analysis, which treated that subset as a discovery cohort. The study used immunosequencing to profile the T cell repertoires of approximately 690 subjects and linked those repertoires to cytomegalovirus serostatus. Around 320 gigabases of sequencing data and approximately 85 million unique TCR sequences were included in an early release covering 550 to 800 HLA-typed donors. Across around 400 genotyped donors of the cohort, an average of roughly 250,000 unique TCR beta nucleotide sequences per donor were sequenced, and 15% to 20% of those sequences were non-productive. The genetic ancestry cluster associated with self-reported Caucasian donors included over 80% of the 300 to 450 genotyped donors. The paper as a whole reports these results and caveats: Linkage disequilibrium might explain the correlated functional status among segregating V segments, but an unknown experimental factor could not be ruled out. The study listed 164 TCR beta chains as associated with cytomegalovirus. It was suggested by the authors that the approach could potentially be generalized to other disease states and immunological phenotypes. In a later analysis, over 15,000 TCR beta sequences were associated with specific HLA alleles at a false discovery rate of 0.05. Only TCR beta chains were sequenced in this cohort, and the absence of alpha or paired-chain data limited detectable features. Because the 87-base-pair reads could not distinguish some IMGT-functional V segments, including TRBV6-2 and TRBV6-3, those segments were excluded. An earlier analysis of some 590 of the donors showed that most TCR beta V segments appeared in productive rearrangements either about 87% or about 30% of the time, which broadly matched IMGT annotations. For the cohort, immune exposure information was limited to CMV serostatus. The presence/absence analyses assumed that sequencing depth was roughly uniform across donors, and that assumption may not be true. A further reported finding was that TCR beta sequences accurately predicted the HLA-A and HLA-B alleles for most subjects in the first cohort. Cytomegalovirus status was reported to be diagnosed by the classifier with high specificity and sensitivity in both the original and validation cohorts. Compared with equally common non-associated chains, HLA-associated TCR beta chains in a later analysis were more clonally expanded and had lower generation probabilities. A later analysis found that TCR association rates varied across HLA loci, with DRB1 alleles showing the most associated TCRs and HLA-C alleles the fewest. According to a later analysis, parvovirus B19, influenza, CMV and Epstein-Barr virus appeared linked to several top co-occurrence clusters. An association between a missense DCLRE1C variant and V-gene and J-gene trimming of TCR beta chains was found in a later genetic analysis and replicated in an independent cohort. Because HLA typing was unavailable for some donors at each locus, only the typed subset was used in association tests. Compared with the 666-donor mean, donors in an Asian-associated ancestry cluster had fewer N-insertions in productive TCRs, according to a later genetic analysis. Assigning TCR associations to individual alleles was difficult when HLA alleles, especially DR and DQ, strongly co-occurred. Most TCR sequences were seen in very few donors, while some public TCRs were found in many individuals. Because counts were too low, about 18 rarely observed V segments, including chromosome 9 orphons, were left out of the earlier analysis of 500 to 650 of the donors. Three of the identified cytomegalovirus-associated TCR beta chains were confirmed in vitro to be specific for cytomegalovirus antigens. The sequencing pipeline was judged likely to have produced a cluster of highly shared sequence variants as a technical artifact. According to a later analysis, most CMV-associated TCR beta chains appeared to be HLA-restricted, and the HLA associations seemed to be driven largely by CMV exposure.

Trimming takes 2 bases off V and 3 bases off J; junction bases not matched to a gene: 5. From its cysteine to its phenylalanine, the CDR3 spans 15 amino acids. Kept here is only the CDR3 DNA, which spans 45 bases and is read in frame from base 1. The germline V gene specifies MNHEY as CDR1 and SVGAGI as CDR2. The library was produced with the immunoSEQ multiplex PCR assay. For the multiplex PCR, a mixture combining 60 forward primers for TCR Vbeta segments and 13 reverse primers for TCR Jbeta segments was used. The CDR3 region of rearranged TCR beta genes was amplified from genomic DNA with a multiplex PCR assay. On the Illumina HiSeq System, the amplified TCR beta libraries were sequenced as 87-base-pair reads. As for the authors' bioinformatics: In a later analysis, some 80 million unique TCR beta chains were counted across the 690 or so repertoires, and roughly 10 million of these chains were shared by at least two donors. Raw reads were error-corrected and collapsed into unique sequences with a nearest-neighbor algorithm that merged closely related sequences to remove PCR and sequencing errors. Alignment of CDR3 sequences to IMGT reference sequences was used to assign V, D and J gene segments. For a sequence to be retained, a match of at least six nucleotides to both a V gene segment and a J gene segment was required. Rearrangements were called productive when the CDR3 lacked stop codons and stayed in frame with V and J; all others were non-productive. Following IMGT convention, CDR3 was defined as the stretch from the second conserved V-encoded cysteine up to the conserved J-encoded phenylalanine. The earlier analysis of approximately 590 of the donors excluded any sequence lacking an unambiguous match to a single V gene segment. An earlier analysis of approximately 590 of the donors called V segments functional above 56.7% productive rearrangements and segregating when the between-donor standard deviation exceeded 5%. A statistical classification framework was built to diagnose cytomegalovirus status from the catalog of TCR beta chain sequences. In a later analysis, TCR nucleotide sequences were compared against IMGT/GENE-DB human TR gene sequences so that V and J genes could be assigned. The TCRdist pipeline was used in a later analysis to assign CDR3 sequences and most-parsimonious VDJ recombination scenarios. A later analysis defined each TCR beta chain by its CDR3 amino acid sequence plus V-gene family, and excluded reads lacking a unique V-gene family. As a way to deal with suspected cross-contamination and a sequencing artifact, a later analysis dropped 640 or so nucleotide sequences that were highly shared and had low generation probability. For each public chain, a later analysis derived a clonal expansion index from normalized ranks of inferred template counts within each repertoire. In a later analysis, generation probabilities were computed with a VDJ recombination model fitted to out-of-frame rearrangements, and the resulting probabilities were checked against IGoR. In a later analysis, hypergeometric tests were used to score TCR-TCR, TCR-HLA and TCR-CMV co-occurrence, with a repertoire-size bias correction applied to TCR pairs. False discovery rates were estimated in a later analysis by permuting HLA or CMV assignments 20 times. In a later analysis, co-occurring TCRs were grouped using DBSCAN, with TCRdist sequence similarity added in when clustering inside HLA-allele-positive subsets. Repertoires with fewer than 30,000 or more than 120,000 public chains, plus five repertoires with anomalous nucleotide sharing, were excluded from co-occurrence clustering. Here the immuneACCESS table is served through TCRdb, limited to in-frame sequences with V and J called. Missing clones are a known gap in these copies; in checked studies unresolved V genes cover under half, and the rest lacks a known reason. V and J calls plus clone size are reproduced from that table; the DNA served to infer D and trimming. This sample is represented by fewer than 95,000 clones; less than 65% of them were singletons. The ten largest clonotypes hold 6.3% of the sample.

As to this clone: The antigen this receptor binds is unknown. Base-call qualities are not available, and no considerably larger clone is one nucleotide away.

The cohort comprised some 730 healthy bone marrow donors. At the time of sampling, every cohort member was nominally healthy, though immune exposures that went unrecorded were likely present. The donor was CMV seronegative and belonged to the group of 350 or so seronegative cohort members. Every donor gave a peripheral blood sample, and the peripheral blood mononuclear cells from that sample were used for TCR beta sequencing. Genomic DNA extraction from the blood cell samples was performed with the Qiagen DNeasy Blood Extraction Kit. The clonotype was recovered from a woman in her 30s in good health and CMV-seronegative. The specimen sequenced was PBMCs. Rearrangement joined TRBV6-5 to TRBJ1-1; 8 bases in the junction line up with TRBD1. The CDR3 protein sequence reads: CASSYVAGGDTEAFF. The DNA sequence reads TGTGCCAGCAGTTACGTGGCAGGGGGCGACACTGAAGCTTTCTTT.